These 4 T cell receptor beta chains share one sample of origin, sequenced in a study of blood T cell repertoires in COVID-19. Clones were read by immunoSEQ multiplex PCR, and TCRdb kept only the in-frame ones, dropping some. The sample lists some 130,000 clones, 65% to 80% occurring once. Material for sequencing was peripheral blood. The source is an elderly man with acute or convalescent COVID-19.

This clone appeared a few times. This chain links TRBV11-2 with TRBJ2-5, with TRBD1 as a possible D gene (6 bases). The CDR3 length is 15 residues. The V end was cut by 2 bases, the J end by 5 bases, with 15 bases between. Germline lookup yields CDR1 SGHAT and CDR2 FQNNGV. The CDR3 nucleotides are TGTGCCAGCAGCTTACCGCTCATACAGGGTGAGACCCAGTACTTC. It codes for CASSLPLIQGETQYF.

The chain uses TRBV20-1 and TRBJ1-2; TRBD1 aligns across 7 bases. Trimming removed 3 bases from V and 8 bases from J; junction bases left unmatched: 3. In germline, CDR1 is DFQATT, CDR2 SNEGSKA (reference sequence). The CDR3 has 11 residues. The CDR3: CSARQTGGYTF. CDR3 DNA sequence: TGCAGTGCTAGGCAGACAGGGGGCTACACCTTC.

This chain uses TRBV5-6 with TRBJ2-5; D is perhaps TRBD2 (6 bases). The CDR3 extends over 14 amino acids. Germline values: CDR1 SGHDT, CDR2 YYEEEE. Trimming removed 0 bases from V and 6 bases from J, with 12 bases in between. The CDR3, as DNA: TGTGCCAGCAGCTTGGGGGGCGGGGCAAAGACCCAGTACTTC. This sequence encodes CASSLGGGAKTQYF.

The chain links TRBV19 to TRBJ1-5; 7 nucleotides match TRBD1. Germline V lookup: CDR1 LNHDA, CDR2 SQIVND (reference sequence). The CDR3 is made up of 15 amino acids. V dropped 3 bases and J dropped 3; count of bases not matched to a gene: 5. CDR3 bases: TGTGCCAGTAGTATTGTAACAGGGGACAATCAGCCCCAGCATTTT. Translation: CASSIVTGDNQPQHF.